A single sample gave rise to the 28 T cell receptor beta chains below, sequenced in a study of blood T cell repertoires in COVID-19. Sequenced by immunoSEQ multiplex PCR; TCRdb stores in-frame clones only, minus some. Among 130,000 or so clones listed, 55% to 75% were seen once. Material: peripheral blood. All receptors derive from a woman aged 70-85 years with acute or convalescent COVID-19.

The V call is TRBV10-3, the J call TRBJ2-5, with TRBD2 matching over 10 bases. CDR1 and CDR2 from the germline V gene are ENHRY and SYGVKD. CDR3 length: 15 residues. J lost 5 bases, V lost 3 bases, and 6 bases had no gene match. The CDR3, as DNA: TGTGCCATCAGTGATTGGACTAGCGGAGGGGAGACCCAGTACTTC. The encoded protein is CAISDWTSGGETQYF.

V and J are TRBV19 and TRBJ1-2, with D uncertain. V lost 4 bases and J 0 bases, leaving 9 bases between the germline ends. Germline V lookup: CDR1 LNHDA, CDR2 SQIVND (reference sequence). The CDR3 is made up of 14 amino acids. CDR3: CASSNRPSNYGYTF. Here the CDR3 DNA reads TGTGCCAGTAGTAACAGACCATCTAACTATGGCTACACCTTC.

With regard to this clone: This may be a read error: a much more frequent sequence differs by one nucleotide. This sample includes further DNA sequences coding for the same CDR3. DNA of the CDR3: TGTGCCAGTAGCTTGGGAGGACTGATATATGGCTACACCTTC. This translates into CASSLGGLIYGYTF. J is TRBJ1-2 and V is TRBV5-4; D uncertain. CDR1 is SGHNT, CDR2 YYREEE, per germline (reference sequence). The CDR3 is made up of 14 amino acids.

At least ten counts were recorded for this clone. This chain uses TRBV12-3 or TRBV12-4 with TRBJ2-2; the D is unclear. The CDR3 consists of 13 residues. Trimming stripped 3 bases from V and 9 bases from J, with 11 bases between. CDR3 in DNA: TGTGCCAGCAGTTTGCGGCTACCGAGGGAGCTGTTTTTT. Translation: CASSLRLPRELFF.

V is TRBV7-2 and J is TRBJ2-1; D is unresolved. Trimming shortened V by 3 bases and J by 12 bases, and 15 bases separated the two germline ends. The CDR3 covers 13 residues. The germline gives CDR1 SGHTA, CDR2 FQGNSA. CDR3 in amino acids: CASSFVGSQGQFF. CDR3 DNA sequence: TGTGCCAGCAGCTTCGTCGGGTCGCAAGGGCAGTTCTTC.

The chain recombines TRBV2 with TRBJ2-7, with D unresolved. With 7 bases removed from V and 0 bases from J, the gap between germline ends came to 13 bases. Germline V gene lookup returns CDR1 SNHLY and CDR2 FYNNEI. The CDR3 has 14 residues. The CDR3 nucleotides are TGTGCCAGCAAGGTGGAACAGAGCTCCTACGAGCAGTACTTC. Translation: CASKVEQSSYEQYF.

The chain uses TRBV24-1 and TRBJ1-5; the match to TRBD1 covers 12 bases. This CDR3 contains 17 residues. Germline CDR1 KGHDR, CDR2 SFDVKD. The trim removed 4 bases at V and 1 base at J, leaving 4 bases unmatched. The DNA for the CDR3 is TGTGCCACCAGTGAATCCGGGACAGGGGGCAGCAATCAGCCCCAGCATTTT. Translation: CATSESGTGGSNQPQHF.

CDR3 residues: CASSITGGGYNEQFF. The CDR3 bases are TGTGCCAGTAGTATAACAGGGGGAGGCTACAATGAGCAGTTCTTC. V usage is TRBV19 and J usage is TRBJ2-1; 8 bases align to TRBD1. Germline lookup yields CDR1 LNHDA and CDR2 SQIVND (reference sequence). V dropped 2 bases and J dropped 3; count of bases not matched to a gene: 3. The CDR3 spans 15 residues.

The chain combines TRBV4-1 with TRBJ2-1, with 10 bases aligning to TRBD1. V lost 4 bases to trimming and J lost 1 base; unmatched junction nucleotides: 7. The CDR3 is made up of 17 amino acids. Germline V gives CDR1 MGHRA, CDR2 YSYEKL. The CDR3 loop is CASSRSGTGESYNEQFF. The DNA for the CDR3 is TGCGCCAGCAGCCGATCCGGGACAGGGGAATCCTACAATGAGCAGTTCTTC.

The DNA of the CDR3 is TGTGCCAGCAGCTCACCGGGACAGGGCCCCTTGGAGCAGTACTTC. Residues: CASSSPGQGPLEQYF. The chain carries TRBV7-8 and TRBJ2-7; 9 bases map to TRBD1. The germline V gene encodes CDR1 SGHVS and CDR2 FQNEAQ. V lost 4 bases and J lost 7; bases outside the gene matches: 11. The length of the CDR3 is 15 residues.

The chain uses TRBV11-1 and TRBJ2-7, with 10 bases aligning to TRBD2. CDR1 SGHAT and CDR2 FQDESV come from the germline V gene (reference sequence). Trimming cost V 4 bases and J 3 bases; bases outside gene matches: 6. The CDR3 consists of 15 residues. The CDR3 reads CASSYSGRSGYEQYF. DNA of the CDR3: TGTGCCAGCAGCTATAGCGGGAGGTCGGGCTACGAGCAGTACTTC.

The chain links TRBV9 to TRBJ2-7; D uncertain. Per the germline V gene, CDR1 is SGDLS and CDR2 is YYNGEE. The CDR3 totals 16 residues. Trimming removed 0 bases from V and 7 bases from J, with 20 bases in between. As DNA, the CDR3 is TGTGCCAGCAGCGTAGGCCCGGATTTTAGCCCAAGGGAGCAGTACTTC. Its protein product is CASSVGPDFSPREQYF.

This clone was counted only a few times. The chain links TRBV28 to TRBJ1-2; 8 bases match TRBD1. From germline, CDR1 is MDHEN and CDR2 SYDVKM. The trim removed 7 bases at V and 4 bases at J, leaving 2 bases unmatched. CDR3 length: 12 residues. DNA of the CDR3: TGTGCCAGCAAGGGACAGGCCTATGGCTACACCTTC. Protein sequence: CASKGQAYGYTF.

The V call is TRBV29-1, the J call TRBJ2-7; weak D call: TRBD1 (5 bases). The germline V gene encodes CDR1 SQVTM and CDR2 ANQGSEA. Trimming took off 6 bases at V and 4 bases at J, with 16 bases between the two ends. This CDR3 is 13 amino acids long. The CDR3 is CSVDKGKAYEQYF. CDR3 bases: TGCAGCGTCGATAAGGGGAAGGCGTACGAGCAGTACTTC.

The V call is TRBV7-2, the J call TRBJ2-3; the D gene is possibly TRBD1 (5 bases). This CDR3 has 15 amino acids. Deletions cut 5 bases from V and 2 bases from J, with 14 bases between. Germline CDR1 SGHTA, CDR2 FQGNSA. CDR3 sequence: CASSGGAGVTDTQYF. Written as DNA, the CDR3 is TGTGCCAGCAGCGGTGGGGCAGGAGTCACAGATACGCAGTATTTT.

This sequence joins TRBV18 and TRBJ2-7; 9 bases agree with TRBD1. CDR1 is KGHSH, CDR2 LQKENI, per germline. Unmatched junction bases numbered 5, after V lost 4 bases and J lost 4 bases. This CDR3 region has 14 residues. Written as DNA, the CDR3 is TGTGCCAGCTCACTCGGGACAGGGAATTACGAGCAGTACTTC. Amino acids: CASSLGTGNYEQYF.

The chain joins TRBV5-4 to TRBJ2-7, with D unclear. V lost 0 bases to trimming and J lost 4 bases, with 11 bases between them. CDR3 length equals 14 residues. Germline V lookup: CDR1 SGHNT, CDR2 YYREEE (reference sequence). For the CDR3, the DNA is TGTGCCAGCAGCTTGGAAGATGGGCCGTACGAGCAGTACTTC. Encoded protein: CASSLEDGPYEQYF.

V and J are TRBV18 and TRBJ2-3; perhaps TRBD1 as D (5 bases). V dropped 5 bases and J dropped 1 base, with 13 bases sitting between them. This CDR3 comprises 15 residues. Looked up from germline, CDR1 is KGHSH and CDR2 is LQKENI. This CDR3 reads CASSAGFRGTDTQYF. The CDR3, as DNA: TGTGCCAGCTCAGCCGGCTTCAGGGGCACAGATACGCAGTATTTT.

The genes are TRBV11-2 and TRBJ1-2; 7 nucleotides line up with TRBD1. The germline gives CDR1 SGHAT, CDR2 FQNNGV. Germline trimming cut 8 bases from V and 6 bases from J; bases unmatched to any gene: 9. There are 13 residues in the CDR3. CDR3 in amino acids: CASGRDSENGYTF. The CDR3 region has the DNA TGTGCCAGCGGCCGGGACAGCGAAAATGGCTACACCTTC. Full variable domain (rest looked up from reference TRBV11-2 and TRBJ1-2): EAGVAQSPRYKIIEKRQSVAFWCNPISGHATLYWYQQILGQGPKLLIQFQNNGVVDDSQLPKDRFSAERLKGVDSTLKIQPAKLEDSAVYLCASGRDSENGYTFGSGTRLTVV.

A few counts support this clone. V and J are TRBV5-6 and TRBJ2-3; TRBD2 matches 8 bases. Germline V gene lookup returns CDR1 SGHDT and CDR2 YYEEEE. The CDR3 runs 15 residues. The junction had 5 bases not matched to a gene; V was cut back by 4 bases and J by 1 base. CDR3 in DNA: TGTGCCAGCAGCCCCAGCGGGGGTGGCACAGATACGCAGTATTTT. Encoded protein: CASSPSGGGTDTQYF. The full variable domain, completed using reference TRBV5-6 and TRBJ2-3, is DAGVTQSPTHLIKTRGQQVTLRCSPKSGHDTVSWYQQALGQGPQFIFQYYEEEERQRGNFPDRFSGHQFPNYSSELNVNALLLGDSALYLCASSPSGGGTDTQYFGPGTRLTVL.

This clone turned up a few times. The identical CDR3 is also encoded by other nucleotide sequences in the sample. The gene calls are TRBV11-2 and TRBJ1-1, with D hard to call. V was shortened by 4 bases and J by 0 bases, with 6 bases between the two germline ends. Per germline, CDR1 SGHAT and CDR2 FQNNGV. CDR3 length: 13 residues. CDR3 amino acids: CASSSVLNTEAFF. CDR3 nucleotides: TGTGCCAGCAGCTCGGTCCTGAACACTGAAGCTTTCTTT.

This chain links TRBV27 with TRBJ1-4; weak D call: TRBD1 (5 bases). Per germline, CDR1 MNHEY and CDR2 SMNVEV (reference sequence). V dropped 5 bases and J dropped 5 bases, with 9 bases sitting between them. The CDR3 is 13 amino acids. The CDR3 nucleotides read TGTGCCAGCAGTACGCGGACAAATGAAAAACTGTTTTTT. Translating gives CASSTRTNEKLFF.

The chain is built from TRBV19 and TRBJ2-7; TRBD1 is a possible D gene (6 bases). V lost 5 bases and J 2 bases, leaving 16 bases between the germline ends. This CDR3 contains 15 residues. Per the germline V gene, CDR1 is LNHDA and CDR2 is SQIVND (reference sequence). CDR3 amino acids: CASSVQTGGPYEQYF. Written as DNA, the CDR3 is TGTGCCAGTAGTGTGCAGACAGGCGGGCCCTACGAGCAGTACTTC.

The CDR3 DNA reads TGTGCCAGCAGTTTACCTATAGCGGGAGAAACTTACGAGCAGTACTTC. It is translated as CASSLPIAGETYEQYF. V is TRBV28 and J is TRBJ2-7, with 9 bases aligning to TRBD2. The CDR3 loop spans 16 amino acids. The trim removed 2 bases at V and 4 bases at J, leaving 9 bases unmatched. The germline V gene encodes CDR1 MDHEN and CDR2 SYDVKM.

The chain couples TRBV11-3 to TRBJ2-2; D is possibly TRBD2 (5 bases). The germline CDR1 and CDR2 sequences are SGHNT and YENEEA. This CDR3 contains 15 residues. V was clipped by 4 bases and J by 7 bases, with 16 bases between them. The CDR3 protein is CASSSVSGGVGELFF. The CDR3 region has the DNA TGTGCCAGCAGCTCGGTCAGCGGTGGAGTCGGGGAGCTGTTTTTT.

The rearrangement links TRBV7-9 to TRBJ2-3; TRBD2 might be the D (5 bases). CDR1 and CDR2 from the germline V gene are SEHNR and FQNEAQ (reference sequence). CDR3 length: 16 residues. V was trimmed by 3 bases and J by 5 bases, leaving 18 bases between them. CDR3 loop: CASSFPLGSEGDTQYF. CDR3 DNA: TGTGCCAGCAGCTTCCCTTTGGGGTCCGAGGGAGATACGCAGTATTTT.

The chain recombines TRBV30 with TRBJ2-7; TRBD1 aligns across 9 bases. This CDR3 contains 20 residues. Germline trimming cut 0 bases from V and 4 bases from J; bases unmatched to any gene: 22. Germline CDR1 is GTSNPN and CDR2 is SVGIG (reference sequence). CDR3 region: CAWSVLRQGGQERRVYEQYF. As DNA, the CDR3 is TGTGCCTGGAGTGTACTCCGACAGGGGGGACAAGAACGAAGGGTGTACGAGCAGTACTTC.

This rearrangement joins TRBV5-1 to TRBJ2-5, with a weak D call TRBD1 (7 bases). Germline V gene data show CDR1 as SGHRS and CDR2 as YFSETQ. The CDR3 runs to 17 residues. Trimming left V 0 bases short and J 5 bases short, with 20 bases between. The CDR3 nucleotides read TGCGCCAGCAGCTTGGCCTTCTCGACAGGGAGGTTGGAGACCCAGTACTTC. It specifies CASSLAFSTGRLETQYF.